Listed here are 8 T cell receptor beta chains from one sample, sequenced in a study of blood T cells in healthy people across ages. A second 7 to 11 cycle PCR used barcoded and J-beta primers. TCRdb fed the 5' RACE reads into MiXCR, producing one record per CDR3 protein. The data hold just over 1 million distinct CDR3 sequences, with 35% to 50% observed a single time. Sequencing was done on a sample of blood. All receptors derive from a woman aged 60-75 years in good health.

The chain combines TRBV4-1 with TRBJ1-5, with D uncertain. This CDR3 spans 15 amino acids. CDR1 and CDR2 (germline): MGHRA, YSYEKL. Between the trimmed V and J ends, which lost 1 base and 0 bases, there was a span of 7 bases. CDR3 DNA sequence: TGCGCCAGCAGCCAAGGGAAGAATAGCAATCAGCCCCAGCATTTT. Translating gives CASSQGKNSNQPQHF.

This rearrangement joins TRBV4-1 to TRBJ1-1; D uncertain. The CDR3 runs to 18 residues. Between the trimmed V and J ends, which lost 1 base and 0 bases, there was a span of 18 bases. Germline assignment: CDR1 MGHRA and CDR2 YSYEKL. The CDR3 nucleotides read TGCGCCAGCAGCCAAGGTTCGAGGCCAGGACCTATGAACACTGAAGCTTTCTTT. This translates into CASSQGSRPGPMNTEAFF.

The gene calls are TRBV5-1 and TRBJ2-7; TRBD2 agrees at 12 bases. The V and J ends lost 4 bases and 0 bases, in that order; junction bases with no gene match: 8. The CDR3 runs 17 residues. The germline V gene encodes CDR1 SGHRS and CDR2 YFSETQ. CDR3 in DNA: TGCGCCAGCAGCATGAGACTAGCGGGAGCTATCTCCTACGAGCAGTACTTC. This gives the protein CASSMRLAGAISYEQYF.

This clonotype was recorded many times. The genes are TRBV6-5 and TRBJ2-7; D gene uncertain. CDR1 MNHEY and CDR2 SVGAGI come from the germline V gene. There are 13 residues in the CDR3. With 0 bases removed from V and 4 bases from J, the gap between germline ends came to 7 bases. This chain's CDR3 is CASSYSPPYEQYF. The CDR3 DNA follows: TGTGCCAGCAGTTACTCTCCCCCTTACGAGCAGTACTTC.

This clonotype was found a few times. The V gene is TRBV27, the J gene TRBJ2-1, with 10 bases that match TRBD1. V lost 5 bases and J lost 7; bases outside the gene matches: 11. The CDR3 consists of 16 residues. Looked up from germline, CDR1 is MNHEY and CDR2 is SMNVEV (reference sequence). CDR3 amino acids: CASSPIPGQGKNEQFF. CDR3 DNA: TGTGCCAGCAGTCCCATCCCGGGACAGGGGAAGAATGAGCAGTTCTTC.

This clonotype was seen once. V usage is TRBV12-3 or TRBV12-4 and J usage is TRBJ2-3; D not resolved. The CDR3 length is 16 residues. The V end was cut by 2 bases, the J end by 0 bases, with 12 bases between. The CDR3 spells CASSLLVSPSTDTQYF. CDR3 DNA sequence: TGTGCCAGCAGTTTATTGGTGAGCCCTAGCACAGATACGCAGTATTTT.

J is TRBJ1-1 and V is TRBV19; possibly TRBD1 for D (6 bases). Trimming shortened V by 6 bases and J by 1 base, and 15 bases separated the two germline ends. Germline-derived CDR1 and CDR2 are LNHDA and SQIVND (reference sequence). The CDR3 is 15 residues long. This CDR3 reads CASSRGDRRNTEAFF. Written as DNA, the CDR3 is TGTGCCAGTAGCCGAGGAGACAGGCGGAACACTGAAGCTTTCTTT.

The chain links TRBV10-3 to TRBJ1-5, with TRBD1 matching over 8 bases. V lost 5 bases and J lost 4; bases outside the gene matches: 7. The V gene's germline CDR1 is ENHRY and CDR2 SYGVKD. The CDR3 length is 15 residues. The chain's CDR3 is CAISPGQGSNQPQHF. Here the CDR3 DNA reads TGTGCCATCAGTCCCGGACAGGGAAGTAATCAGCCCCAGCATTTT.